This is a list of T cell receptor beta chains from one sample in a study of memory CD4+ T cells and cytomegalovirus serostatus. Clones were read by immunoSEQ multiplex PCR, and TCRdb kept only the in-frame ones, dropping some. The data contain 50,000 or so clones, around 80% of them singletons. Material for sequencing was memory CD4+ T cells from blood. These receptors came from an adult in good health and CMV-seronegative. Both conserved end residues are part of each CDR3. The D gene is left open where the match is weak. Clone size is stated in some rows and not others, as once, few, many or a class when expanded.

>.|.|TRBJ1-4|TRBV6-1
CASGRQAANEKLFF
TGTGCCAGCGGACGACAGGCAGCTAATGAAAAACTGTTTTTT
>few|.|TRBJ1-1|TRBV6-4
CASSAGGVNTEAFF
TGTGCCAGCAGCGCGGGAGGGGTGAACACTGAAGCTTTCTTT
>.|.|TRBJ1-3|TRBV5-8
CASSADSHSGNTIYF
TGTGCCAGCAGTGCTGACAGCCACTCTGGAAACACCATATATTTT
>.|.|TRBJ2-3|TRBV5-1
CASSVRGLTDTQYF
TGCGCCAGCAGCGTCCGGGGGCTCACAGATACGCAGTATTTT
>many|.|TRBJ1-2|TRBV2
CASSGQSNYGYTF
TGTGCCAGCAGTGGCCAGTCCAACTATGGCTACACCTTC
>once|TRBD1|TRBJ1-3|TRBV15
CATSPHRGPGNTIYF
TGTGCCACCAGCCCCCACAGGGGGCCTGGAAACACCATATATTTT
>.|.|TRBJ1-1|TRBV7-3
CASSLQGLNTEAFF
TGTGCCAGCAGCTTACAGGGGCTTAACACTGAAGCTTTCTTT
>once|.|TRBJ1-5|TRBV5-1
CASSLSGTANQPQHF
TGCGCCAGCAGCTTGAGCGGCACGGCCAATCAGCCCCAGCATTTT
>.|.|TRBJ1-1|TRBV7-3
CASSHQGGTEAFF
TGTGCCAGCAGCCATCAAGGGGGGACTGAAGCTTTCTTT
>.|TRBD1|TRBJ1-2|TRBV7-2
CASSSTGGAMIYGYTF
TGTGCCAGCAGCTCTACAGGGGGCGCGATGATCTATGGCTACACCTTC
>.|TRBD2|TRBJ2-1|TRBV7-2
CASSPWTSGGNEQFF
TGTGCCAGCAGCCCCTGGACTAGCGGGGGAAATGAGCAGTTCTTC
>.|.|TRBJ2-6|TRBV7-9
CASSPTGANVLTF
TGTGCCAGCAGCCCTACTGGGGCCAACGTCCTGACTTTC
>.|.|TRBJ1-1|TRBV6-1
CASSEALGDSGAFF
TGTGCCAGCAGTGAAGCGCTAGGGGACTCCGGGGCTTTCTTT
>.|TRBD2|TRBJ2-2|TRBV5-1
CASSWGTGTSGGPEAGGELFF
TGCGCCAGCAGCTGGGGAACCGGGACTAGCGGGGGGCCGGAGGCGGGCGGGGAGCTGTTTTTT
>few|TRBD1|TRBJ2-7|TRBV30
CAWARQGIYEQYF
TGTGCCTGGGCCAGACAGGGTATCTACGAGCAGTACTTC
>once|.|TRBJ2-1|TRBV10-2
CAANRDSAYNEQFF
TGCGCCGCCAACAGGGATAGTGCCTACAATGAGCAGTTCTTC
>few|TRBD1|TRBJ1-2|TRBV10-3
CAISPGGQSYGYTF
TGTGCCATCAGTCCAGGGGGACAGTCGTATGGCTACACCTTC
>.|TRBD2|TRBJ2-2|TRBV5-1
CASSRLAGGNTGELFF
TGCGCCAGCAGCCGTCTAGCGGGGGGGAACACCGGGGAGCTGTTTTTT
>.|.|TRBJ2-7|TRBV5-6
CASSSMWGDEQYF
TGTGCCAGCAGCTCCATGTGGGGGGACGAGCAGTACTTC
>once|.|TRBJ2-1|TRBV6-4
CASSGRLPPYNEQFF
TGTGCCAGCAGTGGGAGACTACCGCCTTACAATGAGCAGTTCTTC
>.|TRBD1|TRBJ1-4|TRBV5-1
CASSPSTGNEKLFF
TGCGCCAGCAGCCCTTCGACAGGGAATGAAAAACTGTTTTTT
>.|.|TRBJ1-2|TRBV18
CASSRGEGGGYTF
TGTGCCAGCTCACGAGGGGAAGGTGGTGGCTACACCTTC
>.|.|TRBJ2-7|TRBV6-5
CASSSPGVEGEQYF
TGTGCCAGCAGTTCGCCAGGGGTGGAAGGCGAGCAGTACTTC
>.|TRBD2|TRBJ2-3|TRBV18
CASSPKSVASGGLSDTQYF
TGTGCCAGCTCACCGAAATCCGTGGCTAGCGGGGGGTTGTCAGATACGCAGTATTTT
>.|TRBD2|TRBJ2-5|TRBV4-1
CASSLGLPETQYF
TGCGCCAGCAGCCTGGGACTACCTGAGACCCAGTACTTC
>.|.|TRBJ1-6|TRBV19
CASSPHGSPLHF
TGTGCCAGTAGTCCTCACGGCTCACCCCTCCACTTT
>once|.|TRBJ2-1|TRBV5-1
CASSLDRGGTYNEQFF
TGCGCCAGCAGCTTGGACAGGGGAGGAACCTACAATGAGCAGTTCTTC
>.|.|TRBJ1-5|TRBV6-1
CASSFLAQPQHF
TGTGCCAGCAGTTTCCTGGCTCAGCCCCAGCATTTT
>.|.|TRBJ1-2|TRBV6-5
CASSSSPIANYGYTF
TGTGCCAGCAGTTCTTCCCCAATTGCAAACTATGGCTACACCTTC
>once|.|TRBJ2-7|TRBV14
CASSQFRGGSYEQYF
TGTGCCAGCAGCCAATTCAGAGGGGGCTCCTACGAGCAGTACTTC
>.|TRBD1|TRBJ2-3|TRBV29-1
CSVVSLLRQGRTDTQYF
TGCAGCGTTGTATCTTTACTTCGACAGGGGAGGACAGATACGCAGTATTTT
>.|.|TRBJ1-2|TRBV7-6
CASSSSLLYGYTF
TGTGCCAGCAGCTCCAGCCTCCTCTATGGCTACACCTTC
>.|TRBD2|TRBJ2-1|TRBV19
CASSGSGRVSEQFF
TGTGCCAGTAGTGGGAGCGGGAGAGTCAGTGAGCAGTTCTTC
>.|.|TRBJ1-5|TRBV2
CASRSGGSDQPQHF
TGTGCCAGCAGGTCTGGGGGTAGCGATCAGCCCCAGCATTTT
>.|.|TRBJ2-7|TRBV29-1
CSVSQGGSYEQYF
TGCAGCGTTTCCCAGGGGGGATCCTACGAGCAGTACTTC
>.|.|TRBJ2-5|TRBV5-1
CASSPGPAETQYF
TGCGCCAGCAGCCCCGGACCGGCGGAGACCCAGTACTTC
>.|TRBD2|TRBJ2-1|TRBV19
CASSIGLAGVGEQFF
TGTGCCAGTAGTATCGGTCTAGCGGGAGTCGGTGAGCAGTTCTTC
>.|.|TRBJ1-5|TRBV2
CASSGFGTENQPQHF
TGTGCCAGCAGTGGATTTGGGACTGAGAATCAGCCCCAGCATTTT
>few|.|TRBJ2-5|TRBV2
CASKVSGGGDQYF
TGTGCCAGCAAAGTGTCCGGGGGCGGGGACCAGTACTTC
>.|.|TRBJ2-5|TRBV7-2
CASSLGLPSSEQYF
TGTGCCAGCAGCTTAGGGCTGCCTTCCTCCGAACAGTACTTC
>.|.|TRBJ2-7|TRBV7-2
CASSLEVGEQYF
TGTGCCAGCAGCTTAGAAGTGGGTGAGCAGTACTTC
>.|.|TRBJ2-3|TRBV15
CATRGFGDTQYF
TGTGCCACCAGGGGGTTTGGAGATACGCAGTATTTT
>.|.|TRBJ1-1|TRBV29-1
CSGIRARNTEAFF
TGCAGCGGAATCAGGGCAAGGAACACTGAAGCTTTCTTT
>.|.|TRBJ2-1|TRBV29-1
CSVGGNNEQFF
TGCAGCGTTGGTGGCAACAATGAGCAGTTCTTC
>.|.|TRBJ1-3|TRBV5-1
CASSPQDSRHSGNTIYF
TGCGCCAGCAGCCCCCAGGACAGTAGACACTCTGGAAACACCATATATTTT
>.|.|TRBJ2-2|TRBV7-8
CASSLSGAATGELFF
TGTGCCAGCAGCTTATCGGGAGCGGCCACCGGGGAGCTGTTTTTT
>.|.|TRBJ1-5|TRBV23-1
CASSQGRRKRSYSNQPQHF
TGCGCCAGCAGTCAGGGCCGGAGGAAGCGTTCATATAGCAATCAGCCCCAGCATTTT
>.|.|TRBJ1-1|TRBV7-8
CASSVEMNTEAFF
TGTGCCAGCAGCGTAGAGATGAACACTGAAGCTTTCTTT
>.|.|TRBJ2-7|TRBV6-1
CASSEAGDWAYEQYF
TGTGCCAGCAGTGAAGCGGGGGACTGGGCCTACGAGCAGTACTTC
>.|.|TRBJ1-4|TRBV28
CASSYFATNEKLFF
TGTGCCAGCAGTTACTTTGCAACTAATGAAAAACTGTTTTTT
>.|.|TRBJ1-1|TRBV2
CASTGARVNTEAFF
TGTGCCAGCACGGGGGCTCGGGTGAACACTGAAGCTTTCTTT
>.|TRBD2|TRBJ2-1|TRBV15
CATSRTTSGVIASYNEQFF
TGTGCCACCAGCCGTACAACGAGCGGGGTAATAGCGTCCTACAATGAGCAGTTCTTC
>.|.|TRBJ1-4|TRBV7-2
CASSLGGSNEKLFF
TGTGCCAGCAGTCTGGGTGGATCCAATGAAAAACTGTTTTTT
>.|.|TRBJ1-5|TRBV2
CASNYFSNQPQHF
TGTGCCAGCAATTACTTTAGCAATCAGCCCCAGCATTTT
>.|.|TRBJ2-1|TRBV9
CASSVVGGGEQFF
TGTGCCAGCAGCGTAGTTGGCGGAGGGGAACAGTTCTTC
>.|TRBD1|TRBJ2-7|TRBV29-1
CSGVQGANEQYF
TGCAGCGGCGTGCAGGGGGCGAACGAGCAGTACTTC